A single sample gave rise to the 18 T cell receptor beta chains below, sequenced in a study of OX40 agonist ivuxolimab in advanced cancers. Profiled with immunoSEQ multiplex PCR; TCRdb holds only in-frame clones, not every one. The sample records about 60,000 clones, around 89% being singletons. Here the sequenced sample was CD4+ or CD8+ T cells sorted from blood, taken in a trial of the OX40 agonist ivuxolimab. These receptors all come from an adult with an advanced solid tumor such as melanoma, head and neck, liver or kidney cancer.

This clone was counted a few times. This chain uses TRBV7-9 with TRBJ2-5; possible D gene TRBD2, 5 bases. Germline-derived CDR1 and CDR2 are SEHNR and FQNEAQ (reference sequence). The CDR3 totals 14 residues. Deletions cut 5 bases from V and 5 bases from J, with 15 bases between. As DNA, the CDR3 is TGTGCCAGCAGCGGACGGACCTCGGGGGAGACCCAGTACTTC. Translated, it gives CASSGRTSGETQYF.

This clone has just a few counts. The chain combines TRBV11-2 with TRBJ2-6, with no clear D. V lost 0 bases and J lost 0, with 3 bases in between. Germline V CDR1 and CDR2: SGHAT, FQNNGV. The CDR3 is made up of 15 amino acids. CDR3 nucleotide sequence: TGTGCCAGCAGCTTAGATCCCTCTGGGGCCAACGTCCTGACTTTC. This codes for CASSLDPSGANVLTF.

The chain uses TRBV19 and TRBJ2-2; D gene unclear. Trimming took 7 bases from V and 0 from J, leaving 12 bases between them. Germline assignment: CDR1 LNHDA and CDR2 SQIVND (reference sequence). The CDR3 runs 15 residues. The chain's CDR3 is CASTNDGANTGELFF. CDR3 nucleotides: TGTGCCAGTACCAATGACGGCGCGAACACCGGGGAGCTGTTTTTT.

The chain's CDR3 is CASIWGTYNSPLHF. CDR3 DNA: TGTGCCAGCATTTGGGGAACATATAATTCACCCCTCCACTTT. The chain recombines TRBV28 with TRBJ1-6; no clear D gene. CDR3 size: 14 residues. Trimming pared 7 bases from V and 4 bases from J, leaving 11 bases between. Looked up from germline, CDR1 is MDHEN and CDR2 is SYDVKM.

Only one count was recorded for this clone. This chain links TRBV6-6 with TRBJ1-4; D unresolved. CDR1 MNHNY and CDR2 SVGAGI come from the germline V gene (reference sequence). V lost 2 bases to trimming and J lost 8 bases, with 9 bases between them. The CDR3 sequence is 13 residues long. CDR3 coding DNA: TGTGCCAGCAGTTACCTTGAGTGGGAAAAACTGTTTTTT. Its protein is CASSYLEWEKLFF.

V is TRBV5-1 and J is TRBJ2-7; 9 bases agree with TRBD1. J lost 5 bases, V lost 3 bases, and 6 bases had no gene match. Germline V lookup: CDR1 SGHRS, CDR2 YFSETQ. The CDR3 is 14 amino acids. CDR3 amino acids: CASSYGTGLNEQYF. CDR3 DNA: TGCGCCAGCAGCTACGGGACAGGGCTGAACGAGCAGTACTTC. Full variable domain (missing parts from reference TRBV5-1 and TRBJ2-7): KAGVTQTPRYLIKTRGQQVTLSCSPISGHRSVSWYQQTPGQGLQFLFEYFSETQRNKGNFPGRFSGRQFSNSRSEMNVSTLELGDSALYLCASSYGTGLNEQYFGPGTRLTVT.

CDR3 DNA sequence: TGTGCCATCAGTTGGACAGAAACAACTGAAGCTTTCTTT. Amino acids: CAISWTETTEAFF. The chain links TRBV10-3 to TRBJ1-1, with D tentatively TRBD1 (6 bases). CDR1 is ENHRY, CDR2 SYGVKD, per germline. Deletions cut 5 bases from V and 5 bases from J, with 12 bases between. This CDR3 is 13 amino acids long.

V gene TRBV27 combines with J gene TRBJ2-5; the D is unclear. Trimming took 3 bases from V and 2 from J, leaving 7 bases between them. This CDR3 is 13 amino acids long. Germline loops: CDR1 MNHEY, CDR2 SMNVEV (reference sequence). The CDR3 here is CASSFEWQETQYF. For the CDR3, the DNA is TGTGCCAGCAGTTTCGAGTGGCAAGAGACCCAGTACTTC.

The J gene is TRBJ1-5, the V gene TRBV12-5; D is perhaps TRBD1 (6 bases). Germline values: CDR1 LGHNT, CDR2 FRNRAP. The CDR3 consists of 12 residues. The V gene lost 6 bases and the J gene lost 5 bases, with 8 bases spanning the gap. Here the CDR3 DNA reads TGTGCTAGTGGGGCAGGGGATCAGCCCCAGCATTTT. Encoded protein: CASGAGDQPQHF.

Written as DNA, the CDR3 is TGTGCCAGCAGCTTAGATCTCAAGAGCGGGACCATAGGGACCCAGTACTTC. It is translated as CASSLDLKSGTIGTQYF. The chain joins TRBV11-2 to TRBJ2-5, with TRBD2 matching 7 bases. Germline V gives CDR1 SGHAT, CDR2 FQNNGV. Germline trimming cut 0 bases from V and 7 bases from J; bases unmatched to any gene: 14. The CDR3 runs 17 residues. Together with reference TRBV11-2 and TRBJ2-5, the CDR3 gives the full variable domain: EAGVAQSPRYKIIEKRQSVAFWCNPISGHATLYWYQQILGQGPKLLIQFQNNGVVDDSQLPKDRFSAERLKGVDSTLKIQPAKLEDSAVYLCASSLDLKSGTIGTQYFGPGTRLLVL.

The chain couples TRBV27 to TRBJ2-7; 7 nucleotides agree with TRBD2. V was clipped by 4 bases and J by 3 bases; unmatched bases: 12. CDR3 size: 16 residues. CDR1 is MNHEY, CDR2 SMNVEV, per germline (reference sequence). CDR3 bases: TGTGCCAGCAGTTCAGCACGGGGGGAGGAGAACTACGAGCAGTACTTC. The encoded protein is CASSSARGEENYEQYF.

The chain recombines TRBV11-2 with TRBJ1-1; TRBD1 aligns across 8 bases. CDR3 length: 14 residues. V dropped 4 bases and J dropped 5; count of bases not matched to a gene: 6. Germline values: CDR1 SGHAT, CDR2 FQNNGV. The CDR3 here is CASSSGTGLTEAFF. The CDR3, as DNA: TGTGCCAGCAGCTCGGGGACAGGTCTTACTGAAGCTTTCTTT. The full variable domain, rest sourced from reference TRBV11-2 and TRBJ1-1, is EAGVAQSPRYKIIEKRQSVAFWCNPISGHATLYWYQQILGQGPKLLIQFQNNGVVDDSQLPKDRFSAERLKGVDSTLKIQPAKLEDSAVYLCASSSGTGLTEAFFGQGTRLTVV.

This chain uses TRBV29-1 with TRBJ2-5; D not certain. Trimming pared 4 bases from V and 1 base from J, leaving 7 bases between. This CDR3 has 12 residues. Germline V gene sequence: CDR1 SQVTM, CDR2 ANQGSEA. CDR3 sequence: CSVALGQETQYF. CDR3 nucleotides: TGCAGCGTTGCGCTCGGCCAAGAGACCCAGTACTTC.

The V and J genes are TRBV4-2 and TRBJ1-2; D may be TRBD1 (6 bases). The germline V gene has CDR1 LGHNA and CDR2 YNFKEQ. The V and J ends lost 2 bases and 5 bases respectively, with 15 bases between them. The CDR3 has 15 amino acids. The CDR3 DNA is TGTGCCAGCAGCCAAACGTACAGGGTGGAGTATGGCTACACCTTC. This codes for CASSQTYRVEYGYTF.

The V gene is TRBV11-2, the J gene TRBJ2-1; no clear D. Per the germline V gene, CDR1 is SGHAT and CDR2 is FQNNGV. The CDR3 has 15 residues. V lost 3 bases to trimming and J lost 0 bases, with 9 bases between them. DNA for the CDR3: TGTGCCAGCAGCTTCCAACCTAGCTCCTACAATGAGCAGTTCTTC. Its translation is CASSFQPSSYNEQFF.

The CDR3 loop reads CASSIGGGQHNEKLFF. The CDR3 DNA reads TGTGCCAGTAGTATAGGAGGAGGACAGCATAATGAAAAACTGTTTTTT. The chain couples TRBV19 to TRBJ1-4; maybe TRBD1 (6 bases). Germline V lookup: CDR1 LNHDA, CDR2 SQIVND (reference sequence). This CDR3 is built from 16 residues. The germline V and J ends were trimmed by 1 base and 4 bases, with 13 bases remaining between them.

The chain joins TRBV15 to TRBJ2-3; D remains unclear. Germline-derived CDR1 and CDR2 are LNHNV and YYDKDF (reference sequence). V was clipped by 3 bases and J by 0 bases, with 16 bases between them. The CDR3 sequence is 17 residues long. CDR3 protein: CATSRKQAVGSTDTQYF. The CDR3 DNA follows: TGTGCCACCAGCAGGAAACAAGCCGTGGGTAGCACAGATACGCAGTATTTT.

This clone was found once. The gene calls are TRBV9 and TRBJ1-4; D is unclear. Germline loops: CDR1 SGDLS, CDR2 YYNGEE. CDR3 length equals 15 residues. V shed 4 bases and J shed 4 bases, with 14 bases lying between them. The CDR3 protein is CASSRRVGDNEKLFF. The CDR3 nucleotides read TGTGCCAGCAGCCGGCGGGTGGGTGATAATGAAAAACTGTTTTTT.